Listed below are T cell receptor beta chains from one sample, sequenced in a study of cytomegalovirus exposure and HLA in healthy donors. Profiled with immunoSEQ multiplex PCR; TCRdb holds only in-frame clones, not every one. The data contain about 73,000 clones, 95% of them singletons. Sample: PBMCs. The receptors originated from a man aged 18 to 30 in good health and CMV-seronegative. The conserved cysteine and the conserved F or W are not part of the CDR3 here. Each record gives: V gene, CDR3 protein.

TRBV5-1	ASSSQGQAF
TRBV7-9	ASSPQGLLYGYT
TRBV28	ASSSGVETQY
TRBV28	ASSQDLLSGNTIY
TRBV28	ASRHINTEAF
TRBV18	ASSPSNTEAF
TRBV5-6	ASSSPKAGERPLNTEAF
TRBV27	ASGPGQGWEKLF
TRBV28	ASWEQGSLYGYT
TRBV5-1	ASSLDIFDRGRNEQY
TRBV28	ASSIRGRRETQY
TRBV12-5	ASGLVQGVGRLADALCY
TRBV5-5	ASSAGQLGYEQY
TRBV9	ASSGSAATGELF
TRBV14	ASSPSSYEQY
TRBV7-9	ASSLGGTPSYEQY
TRBV5-1	ASSSGLDYEQY
TRBV30	ACNREEQF
TRBV5-1	ASSLDPGQGARNTEAF
TRBV5-4	ASSWRTGGWAGELF
TRBV6-1	ASSPQSSGNTEAF
TRBV9	ASSRYRGLVTEAF
TRBV9	ASRPSGTGGNTEAF
TRBV27	ASSSQGGWNTQH
TRBV30	AWGPGTGSLRGYT
TRBV28	ASRSTIGAGYGYT
TRBV5-1	ASSLTLSGTEAF
TRBV6-5	ASSYSGQGRGEQY
TRBV9	ASSPWGGQLNTEAF
TRBV9	ASSGGLVGQPQH
TRBV5-1	ASSLVMEANTEAF
TRBV6-1	ASSDRTSGGDTQY
TRBV4-3	ASSQERTGGNTIY
TRBV27	ASGGSYEQY
TRBV6-6	ASSETVPQETQY
TRBV11-2	ASSLEAGAYLNEQF
TRBV7-9	ASSLVTGNTEAF